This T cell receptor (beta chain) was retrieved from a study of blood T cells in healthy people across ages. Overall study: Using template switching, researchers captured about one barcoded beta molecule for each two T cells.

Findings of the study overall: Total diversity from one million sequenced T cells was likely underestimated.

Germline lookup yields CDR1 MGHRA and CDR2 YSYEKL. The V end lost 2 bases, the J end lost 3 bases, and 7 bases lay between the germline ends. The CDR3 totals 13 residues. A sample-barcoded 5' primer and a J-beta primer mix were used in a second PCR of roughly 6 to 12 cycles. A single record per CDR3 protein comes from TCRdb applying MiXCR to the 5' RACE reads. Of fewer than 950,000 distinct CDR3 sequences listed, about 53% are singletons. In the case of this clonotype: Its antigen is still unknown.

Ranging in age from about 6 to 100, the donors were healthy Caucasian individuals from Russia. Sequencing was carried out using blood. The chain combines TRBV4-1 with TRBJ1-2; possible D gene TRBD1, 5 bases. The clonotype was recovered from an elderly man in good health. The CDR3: CASSQSRDYGYTF. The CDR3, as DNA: TGCGCCAGCAGCCAAAGCAGGGACTATGGCTACACCTTC.